The 23 T cell receptor beta chains below come from one sample, sequenced in a study of T cell changes during pregnancy in multiple sclerosis. Clones were sequenced by immunoSEQ multiplex PCR, and TCRdb holds only the in-frame ones, with some missing. The data show roughly 69,000 clones, roughly 94% seen once. Sequenced here: peripheral blood, sampled after pregnancy. These receptors came from a female donor with multiple sclerosis, enrolled in a pregnancy study.

J is TRBJ2-3 and V is TRBV6-5, with D perhaps matching TRBD1 (5 bases). V lost 6 bases, J lost 5 bases, and 15 bases lay in between. The CDR3 loop spans 14 amino acids. CDR1 is MNHEY and CDR2 is SVGAGI in the germline V gene. The CDR3 loop is CASSRPGARDTQYF. The CDR3 bases are TGTGCCAGCAGCCGTCCTGGGGCCCGAGATACGCAGTATTTT.

V usage is TRBV29-1 and J usage is TRBJ2-3; D remains ambiguous. Per the germline V gene, CDR1 is SQVTM and CDR2 is ANQGSEA. Deletions cut 2 bases from V and 0 bases from J, with 6 bases between. This CDR3 region has 13 residues. CDR3 sequence reads: CSVERGSTDTQYF. The CDR3 nucleotides are TGCAGCGTTGAACGCGGCAGCACAGATACGCAGTATTTT.

The CDR3 reads CASSFTGVTSTEAFF. The CDR3 DNA reads as TGTGCCAGCAGTTTCACAGGGGTAACCAGCACTGAAGCTTTCTTT. V gene TRBV6-5 combines with J gene TRBJ1-1, with TRBD1 matching over 7 bases. CDR3 length: 15 amino acids. Germline V gene lookup returns CDR1 MNHEY and CDR2 SVGAGI. V was clipped by 4 bases and J by 4 bases; unmatched bases: 9.

The CDR3 DNA reads as TGTGCCAGCAGCCTCCGACTAGCGGGAGTTACAGATACGCAGTATTTT. Residues: CASSLRLAGVTDTQYF. The V gene is TRBV7-6, the J gene TRBJ2-3; TRBD2 aligns across 12 bases. CDR1 is SGHVS, CDR2 FNYEAQ, per germline. The CDR3 covers 16 residues. Trimming at V came to 5 bases and at J to 3 bases, leaving 6 bases not matched to a gene.

The V call is TRBV5-4, the J call TRBJ2-7; no reliable D call. Germline V gene data show CDR1 as SGHNT and CDR2 as YYREEE (reference sequence). There are 15 residues in the CDR3. V gave up 1 base and J gave up 0 bases, with 11 bases separating them. CDR3: CASSLTPLSSYEQYF. In DNA, the CDR3 is TGTGCCAGCAGCTTGACCCCTCTAAGCTCCTACGAGCAGTACTTC.

The genes are TRBV18 and TRBJ2-7, with 7 bases that match TRBD1. The length of the CDR3 is 14 residues. V lost 0 bases to trimming and J lost 4 bases; unmatched junction nucleotides: 3. Germline V lookup: CDR1 KGHSH, CDR2 LQKENI. The CDR3 spells CASSPPTGQYEQYF. DNA for the CDR3: TGTGCCAGCTCACCACCGACGGGACAGTACGAGCAGTACTTC.

The chain couples TRBV4-2 to TRBJ2-3; a possible D gene is TRBD2 (5 bases). V lost 4 bases, J lost 0 bases, and 11 bases lay in between. The germline V gene has CDR1 LGHNA and CDR2 YNFKEQ. This CDR3 has 15 residues. The CDR3 sequence: CASSRSLGSTDTQYF. The CDR3 DNA sequence: TGTGCCAGCAGCCGATCACTAGGAAGCACAGATACGCAGTATTTT.

The V call is TRBV27, the J call TRBJ2-1; 7 positions agree with TRBD2. Trimming at V came to 2 bases and at J to 10 bases, leaving 11 bases not matched to a gene. CDR1 MNHEY and CDR2 SMNVEV come from the germline V gene (reference sequence). CDR3 length: 15 amino acids. CDR3 nucleotide sequence: TGTGCCAGCAGTTTACCGAGCGGGACCTTTAGGGAGCAGTTCTTC. This encodes CASSLPSGTFREQFF.

V usage is TRBV18 and J usage is TRBJ1-1; 11 nucleotides line up with TRBD1. The germline CDR1 and CDR2 sequences are KGHSH and LQKENI. With V trimmed by 2 bases and J by 4 bases, 0 bases remained unmatched. The CDR3 totals 14 residues. CDR3 protein: CASSPGTGGTEAFF. CDR3 DNA: TGTGCCAGCTCACCAGGGACAGGGGGCACTGAAGCTTTCTTT.

This chain links TRBV5-4 with TRBJ2-3, with D unresolved. Germline CDR1 is SGHNT and CDR2 is YYREEE (reference sequence). The V end lost 4 bases, the J end lost 3 bases, and 12 bases lay between the germline ends. CDR3 length: 14 residues. The DNA of the CDR3 is TGTGCCAGCAGCGCCGCGTCGACTACAGATACGCAGTATTTT. This codes for CASSAASTTDTQYF. Supplemented by reference TRBV5-4 and TRBJ2-3, the full variable domain reads ETGVTQSPTHLIKTRGQQVTLRCSSQSGHNTVSWYQQALGQGPQFIFQYYREEENGRGNFPPRFSGLQFPNYSSELNVNALELDDSALYLCASSAASTTDTQYFGPGTRLTVL.

J is TRBJ1-1 and V is TRBV4-1; D possibly corresponds to TRBD1 (5 bases). The CDR3 runs to 16 residues. Germline V gene lookup returns CDR1 MGHRA and CDR2 YSYEKL. Trimming shortened V by 1 base and J by 2 bases, and 14 bases separated the two germline ends. The CDR3 loop is CASSQVPQGINTEAFF. CDR3 nucleotides: TGCGCCAGCAGCCAAGTCCCGCAGGGCATAAACACTGAAGCTTTCTTT.

The V call is TRBV21-1, the J call TRBJ1-2; the tabulated D call, TRBD1, remains unverified against the DNA. TRBV21-1 has pseudogene status. This CDR3 region has 16 residues. The CDR3 region is CASSKIGKAGVLGYTF. The CDR3 DNA follows: TGTGCCAGCAGCAAAATTGGGAAAGCAGGGGTCCTGGGCTACACCTTC.

This chain joins TRBV7-2 and TRBJ1-1, with D possibly TRBD1 on 5 matching bases. Germline CDR1 reads SGHTA; CDR2 reads FQGNSA. CDR3 length: 14 amino acids. V was clipped by 7 bases and J by 1 base, with 13 bases between them. The CDR3 here is CASTYLGQNTEAFF. For the CDR3, the DNA is TGTGCCAGCACCTACTTAGGACAGAACACTGAAGCTTTCTTT.

The chain uses TRBV28 and TRBJ2-7; no clear D. This CDR3 region has 14 residues. The ends were cut back, 3 bases at V and 3 bases at J, with 12 bases in the middle. Germline CDR1 reads MDHEN; CDR2 reads SYDVKM. The CDR3 spells CASSFAHRDYEQYF. The CDR3 DNA is TGTGCCAGCAGTTTTGCCCACCGAGACTACGAGCAGTACTTC.

J is TRBJ2-2 and V is TRBV11-2, with D possibly matching TRBD2 (5 bases). This CDR3 is 15 amino acids long. V lost 5 bases and J 5 bases, leaving 15 bases between the germline ends. Germline CDR1 reads SGHAT; CDR2 reads FQNNGV. The CDR3, as DNA: TGTGCCAGCAGCCCCTACGAGGGATCTACCGGGGAGCTGTTTTTT. Translation: CASSPYEGSTGELFF.

J is TRBJ2-4 and V is TRBV27; 7 bases fit TRBD1. CDR3 length equals 17 residues. V was clipped by 5 bases and J by 1 base; unmatched bases: 11. Germline values: CDR1 MNHEY, CDR2 SMNVEV (reference sequence). The CDR3 bases are TGTGCCAGCAGTCCTAGAACAGGGGCCGGGGCCAAAAACATTCAGTACTTC. It is translated as CASSPRTGAGAKNIQYF.

The rearrangement uses TRBV4-2 and TRBJ2-1, with a weak D call TRBD1 (5 bases). Germline CDR1 and CDR2: LGHNA and YNFKEQ. The ends were cut back, 1 base at V and 2 bases at J, with 12 bases in the middle. The CDR3 covers 16 residues. The DNA of the CDR3 is TGTGCCAGCAGCCAAGTTTTCCAGGGCCCCTACAATGAGCAGTTCTTC. Translation: CASSQVFQGPYNEQFF.

This clone was seen more than once but under ten times. This chain connects TRBV27 to TRBJ2-4, with 9 bases fitting TRBD2. The CDR3 has 22 residues. Germline CDR1 is MNHEY and CDR2 is SMNVEV (reference sequence). J was trimmed by 9 bases and V by 5 bases; bases with no gene match: 32. Here the CDR3 reads CASSMRTPGGGGGWGTNSIQYF. The DNA of the CDR3 is TGTGCCAGCAGTATGCGGACCCCCGGGGGCGGGGGGGGGTGGGGGACAAACTCCATTCAGTACTTC.

This clone was picked up one time. The CDR3 bases are TGTGCCAGCGTGGGGACTAGCGGGAGAATGCCCCTTAGGGAGCAGTTCTTC. It specifies CASVGTSGRMPLREQFF. The chain has TRBV27 and TRBJ2-1; 14 positions match TRBD2. This CDR3 contains 17 residues. Looked up from germline, CDR1 is MNHEY and CDR2 is SMNVEV (reference sequence). The V gene end was trimmed by 8 bases and the J gene end by 10 bases; junction bases not matched to a gene: 16.

The V and J genes are TRBV11-3 and TRBJ1-1; no firm D call. The CDR3 runs to 13 residues. Trimming took 3 bases from V and 2 from J, leaving 7 bases between them. Germline lookup yields CDR1 SGHNT and CDR2 YENEEA. CDR3 sequence reads: CASSLTYNTEAFF. CDR3 coding DNA: TGTGCCAGCAGCTTGACATACAACACTGAAGCTTTCTTT.

The chain links TRBV28 to TRBJ2-7; D possibly corresponds to TRBD2 (6 bases). Germline V gene data show CDR1 as MDHEN and CDR2 as SYDVKM. Trimming shortened V by 6 bases and J by 2 bases, and 17 bases separated the two germline ends. The CDR3 consists of 15 residues. This CDR3 is CASSYLRLDTYEQYF. The CDR3 DNA follows: TGTGCCAGCAGCTATTTGCGACTAGACACCTACGAGCAGTACTTC.

CDR3 DNA: TGCGCCAGCAGCTTGGAGCGGGGTGCCGAGCAGTACTTC. Translation: CASSLERGAEQYF. The V gene is TRBV5-1, the J gene TRBJ2-7; 7 positions agree with TRBD2. Trimming took 0 bases from V and 6 from J; bases not matched to a gene: 3. The germline V gene encodes CDR1 SGHRS and CDR2 YFSETQ. This CDR3 has 13 residues. Drawing the rest from reference TRBV5-1 and TRBJ2-7, the complete variable domain is KAGVTQTPRYLIKTRGQQVTLSCSPISGHRSVSWYQQTPGQGLQFLFEYFSETQRNKGNFPGRFSGRQFSNSRSEMNVSTLELGDSALYLCASSLERGAEQYFGPGTRLTVT.

The chain joins TRBV10-3 to TRBJ1-3; D not resolved. Germline lookup yields CDR1 ENHRY and CDR2 SYGVKD. V gave up 2 bases and J gave up 0 bases, with 14 bases separating them. The CDR3 is made up of 17 amino acids. The CDR3: CAISEPDNDFSGNTIYF. CDR3 nucleotide sequence: TGTGCCATCAGTGAGCCTGACAACGATTTCTCTGGAAACACCATATATTTT.